What follows are 23 T cell receptor beta chains derived from one specimen sequenced in a study of T cells in Graves' hyperthyroidism and ophthalmopathy. The source material, RNA transcripts, was used to amplify TCR beta CDR3 regions. A set of HTBI primers served as the primers for a first-round RT-PCR of the TCR CDR3. From the multiplex PCR reads, TCRdb called clonotypes with MiXCR, one entry per CDR3 protein. The sample has some 570,000 distinct CDR3 sequences; 14% are singletons. Sequencing input: blood. All receptors come from a woman aged 18-30 years with Graves' ophthalmopathy.

At least ten counts were recorded for this clonotype. The chain is built from TRBV28 and TRBJ1-5; D is unclear. Germline assignment: CDR1 MDHEN and CDR2 SYDVKM. The CDR3 runs 14 residues. V was trimmed by 6 bases and J by 6 bases, leaving 15 bases between them. DNA of the CDR3: TGTGCCAGCAGCCCGACGTCCTCAGGTCAGCCCCAGCATTTT. This gives the protein CASSPTSSGQPQHF.

The table lists this clonotype with many counts. The chain couples TRBV7-9 to TRBJ2-5; D call uncertain. This CDR3 has 15 amino acids. V lost 5 bases and J 2 bases, leaving 15 bases between the germline ends. Germline CDR1 is SEHNR and CDR2 is FQNEAQ (reference sequence). Written as DNA, the CDR3 is TGTGCCAGCAGCCCCTCCCTTCAGAGGCAAGAGACCCAGTACTTC. This codes for CASSPSLQRQETQYF.

In its sample, this clonotype was seen many times. The V and J genes are TRBV28 and TRBJ2-7, with TRBD1 matching 12 bases. Germline CDR1 and CDR2: MDHEN and SYDVKM. CDR3 length equals 16 residues. Unmatched junction bases numbered 8, after V lost 5 bases and J lost 3 bases. The CDR3 is CASSIPGTGGFYEQYF. The CDR3 coding sequence is TGTGCCAGCAGTATACCCGGGACAGGGGGCTTCTACGAGCAGTACTTC.

In this sample, this clonotype turned up a few times. The chain joins TRBV19 to TRBJ1-1; D perhaps matches TRBD1 (5 bases). The CDR3 length is 15 residues. The germline V gene encodes CDR1 LNHDA and CDR2 SQIVND (reference sequence). V lost 3 bases and J 0 bases, leaving 11 bases between the germline ends. The DNA of the CDR3 is TGTGCCAGTAGTATCTTTGGGGGACTGAACACTGAAGCTTTCTTT. It is translated as CASSIFGGLNTEAFF.

Here the CDR3 reads CSAGQTGSEKQYF. CDR3 bases: TGCAGTGCTGGGCAGACAGGGTCCGAGAAGCAGTACTTC. The chain uses TRBV20-1 and TRBJ2-7, with 7 bases lining up with TRBD1. The germline V gene has CDR1 DFQATT and CDR2 SNEGSKA (reference sequence). This CDR3 region has 13 residues. The ends lost 5 bases at V and 8 bases at J; junction bases unmatched: 12.

This clonotype was seen more than once but under ten times. The genes are TRBV6-2 or TRBV6-3 and TRBJ2-3; 10 nucleotides align to TRBD2. Germline loops: CDR1 MNHEY, CDR2 SVGEGT. The CDR3 totals 18 residues. Trimming cost V 2 bases and J 4 bases; bases outside gene matches: 12. The CDR3 sequence: CASSYTREREGIPDTQYF. CDR3 nucleotide sequence: TGTGCCAGCAGTTACACCCGAGAGCGGGAGGGGATTCCAGATACGCAGTATTTT.

This clonotype came up many times. This chain links TRBV15 with TRBJ2-3; D possibly uses TRBD1 or TRBD2 (5 bases each). V lost 0 bases to trimming and J lost 2 bases, with 12 bases between them. Germline CDR1 reads LNHNV; CDR2 reads YYDKDF (reference sequence). CDR3 size: 16 residues. In DNA, the CDR3 is TGTGCCACCAGCAGAGATGGGGGAAGGGACACAGATACGCAGTATTTT. Translation gives CATSRDGGRDTDTQYF.

Ten or more counts support this clonotype. The chain is built from TRBV4-3 and TRBJ1-2; possible D gene TRBD1, 6 bases. Trimming stripped 1 base from V and 6 bases from J, with 15 bases between. The germline V gene encodes CDR1 LGHNA and CDR2 YSLEER. The CDR3 length is 15 residues. The CDR3 reads CASSQGIGQGHGYTF. The CDR3 DNA reads TGCGCCAGCAGCCAAGGAATTGGGCAGGGGCATGGCTACACCTTC.

This clonotype occurred many times. V and J are TRBV7-3 and TRBJ2-1; TRBD1 aligns across 8 bases. V lost 4 bases to trimming and J lost 7 bases; unmatched junction nucleotides: 3. The V gene's germline CDR1 is SGHTA and CDR2 FQGTGA. The CDR3 is 13 amino acids. The CDR3 reads CASSSGQVNEQFF. CDR3 DNA sequence: TGTGCCAGCAGCTCGGGACAGGTTAATGAGCAGTTCTTC.

This clonotype was counted only a few times. V gene TRBV9 combines with J gene TRBJ2-7, with D unclear. The V end lost 2 bases, the J end lost 0 bases, and 12 bases lay between the germline ends. Looked up from germline, CDR1 is SGDLS and CDR2 is YYNGEE. The CDR3 is 15 residues long. The CDR3: CASSVASSPSYEQYF. In DNA form, the CDR3 reads TGTGCCAGCAGCGTGGCGTCCTCCCCCTCCTACGAGCAGTACTTC.

This clonotype was counted many times. This chain links TRBV10-3 with TRBJ2-1; 9 positions match TRBD1. The CDR3 consists of 14 residues. With V trimmed by 7 bases and J by 8 bases, 9 bases remained unmatched. In germline, CDR1 is ENHRY, CDR2 SYGVKD. CDR3 nucleotides: TGTGCCATCAATACAGGGGGCGCATTTGATGAGCAGTTCTTC. Residues: CAINTGGAFDEQFF.

There are many counts of this clonotype. The V gene is TRBV12-3 or TRBV12-4, the J gene TRBJ2-1; 12 bases match TRBD2. The CDR3 is 19 amino acids. V trimming: 5 bases; J trimming: 0 bases; junction bases outside the gene matches: 11. CDR3 coding DNA: TGTGCCAGCAGTGGCCGAGGGCTAGCGGGAGGGAGCTCCTACAATGAGCAGTTCTTC. As protein: CASSGRGLAGGSSYNEQFF.

The chain joins TRBV12-3 or TRBV12-4 to TRBJ2-2; 9 nucleotides line up with TRBD2. This CDR3 spans 16 amino acids. The J segment lost 1 base and the V segment lost 5 bases, leaving 5 bases of the junction unmatched. Written as DNA, the CDR3 is TGTGCCAGCAGTCCCCCTAGCGGGATGAACACCGGGGAGCTGTTTTTT. Residues: CASSPPSGMNTGELFF.

The rearrangement uses TRBV4-3 and TRBJ2-1; 9 bases map to TRBD1. CDR1 is LGHNA and CDR2 is YSLEER in the germline V gene. J gave up 6 bases and V 0 bases, and 9 bases lay outside the gene matches. The length of the CDR3 is 17 residues. CDR3 in amino acids: CASSQDEPVQGANEQFF. CDR3 bases: TGCGCCAGCAGCCAAGATGAACCGGTACAGGGGGCCAATGAGCAGTTCTTC.

In this sample, this clonotype turned up many times. This chain uses TRBV30 with TRBJ1-2; D ambiguous. Trimming removed 0 bases at V and 2 bases at J, with 10 bases between. Germline CDR1 reads GTSNPN; CDR2 reads SVGIG (reference sequence). CDR3 size: 14 residues. The CDR3 nucleotides are TGTGCCTGGAGTGTAGGAGGGTACAACTATGGCTACACCTTC. This translates into CAWSVGGYNYGYTF.

This clonotype came up a few times. This chain connects TRBV5-5 to TRBJ2-1, with D tentatively TRBD2 (5 bases). Trimming shortened V by 3 bases and J by 5 bases, and 6 bases separated the two germline ends. The V gene's germline CDR1 is SGHKS and CDR2 YYEKEE (reference sequence). CDR3 length equals 12 residues. The CDR3 DNA is TGTGCCAGCAGCTGGAGGAACAATGAGCAGTTCTTC. Protein product: CASSWRNNEQFF.

This chain links TRBV6-4 with TRBJ2-1, with D possibly TRBD1 on 6 matching bases. The CDR3 runs 13 residues. Germline values: CDR1 MRHNA, CDR2 SNTAGT. Trimming left V 2 bases short and J 7 bases short, with 9 bases between. The CDR3 spells CASSDKGVNEQFF. The CDR3 DNA sequence: TGTGCCAGCAGTGACAAGGGGGTAAATGAGCAGTTCTTC.

V usage is TRBV7-9 and J usage is TRBJ2-1, with TRBD1 identical over 11 bases. This CDR3 is built from 15 residues. Germline V CDR1 and CDR2: SEHNR, FQNEAQ (reference sequence). V lost 6 bases to trimming and J lost 10 bases; unmatched junction nucleotides: 11. This chain's CDR3 is CASRSLGTGGSEQFF. DNA for the CDR3: TGTGCCAGCAGGAGCTTAGGGACAGGGGGAAGCGAGCAGTTCTTC.

This clonotype was seen at least ten times. V is TRBV2 and J is TRBJ2-5, with TRBD2 matching 7 bases. V shed 7 bases, J shed 4 bases, and the junction held 6 bases outside the gene matches. CDR3 size: 13 residues. CDR1 is SNHLY and CDR2 is FYNNEI in the germline V gene. The CDR3 nucleotides read TGTGCCAGCAATGCGGGAGTGGGAGAGACCCAGTACTTC. Translated, it gives CASNAGVGETQYF.

This clonotype was recorded at least ten times. The chain joins TRBV27 to TRBJ2-7; 7 bases are shared with TRBD2. Germline CDR1 and CDR2: MNHEY and SMNVEV (reference sequence). The CDR3 has 14 residues. V lost 6 bases to trimming and J lost 0 bases; unmatched junction nucleotides: 5. The CDR3 sequence: CASRTKRDSYEQYF. The CDR3 DNA is TGTGCCAGCAGGACGAAGCGGGACTCCTACGAGCAGTACTTC.

Many counts were recorded for this clonotype. This chain connects TRBV10-3 to TRBJ2-1; 10 bases line up with TRBD2. CDR3 length: 17 amino acids. The ends lost 3 bases at V and 1 base at J; junction bases unmatched: 6. From germline, CDR1 is ENHRY and CDR2 SYGVKD. The CDR3: CAISEDLAGVSYNEQFF. The CDR3 DNA is TGTGCCATCAGTGAAGACCTAGCGGGAGTGTCCTACAATGAGCAGTTCTTC.

The chain combines TRBV6-1 with TRBJ2-7, with a weak D call TRBD1 (5 bases). This CDR3 comprises 15 residues. CDR1 and CDR2 from the germline V gene are MNHNS and SASEGT. V lost 4 bases to trimming and J lost 0 bases, with 13 bases between them. CDR3 protein: CASSALDRNSYEQYF. The CDR3, as DNA: TGTGCCAGCAGTGCCCTCGACAGAAACTCCTACGAGCAGTACTTC.

The V and J genes are TRBV4-1 and TRBJ2-3, with 7 bases matching TRBD2. The CDR3 covers 18 residues. Germline loops: CDR1 MGHRA, CDR2 YSYEKL. V lost 4 bases and J lost 2; bases outside the gene matches: 15. For the CDR3, the DNA is TGCGCCAGCAGCCCGGGACTATGCCGGGGTTGTGACACAGATACGCAGTATTTT. Its translation is CASSPGLCRGCDTDTQYF.